This note documents a single TCR beta chain sequence. What it recognizes is unknown. V was pared by 5 bases and J by 4 bases, with 7 bases of the junction left unmatched. The V gene's germline CDR1 is GTSNPN and CDR2 SVGIG (reference sequence). This CDR3 has 14 residues. The table came from immunoSEQ multiplex PCR; TCRdb's copy has only in-frame clones and leaves some out. In the table there are roughly 98,000 clones, around nine tenths of which are singletons. This entry is derived from a study of T cell responses to AZD1222 COVID-19 vaccine. General study points: Possibly, clonal diversity was underestimated; donors were largely white British and included more females. Unmutated variant regions are reportedly the target of nearly half of TCRs that are spike-specific. Spike was spanned by vaccine-associated CD4 TCRs, which were dominant at 160-218 and 743-854. No day 14 peak samples; only post-peak repertoires were characterized.

This chain uses TRBV30 with TRBJ2-7; TRBD1 agrees at 11 bases. The sequence came from an adult who received the AZD1222 COVID-19 vaccine. The sequencing here drew on peripheral blood, taken 28 days after the second AZD1222 dose. The CDR3 reads CAWAVGTGGYEQYF. Here the CDR3 DNA reads TGTGCCTGGGCGGTCGGGACAGGGGGGTACGAGCAGTACTTC.